A selection of T cell receptor beta chains follows, all from one sample in a study of blood T cell repertoires in COVID-19. Some clones are missing from TCRdb's copy, which holds only in-frame ones; the method was immunoSEQ multiplex PCR. The table lists over 200,000 clones, almost 90% of them singletons, with roughly 16% in the top ten. The material sequenced was PBMCs or T cells enriched from blood (not recorded which). The source is a man aged 25-45 years who had been exposed to COVID-19. Each CDR3 is given with its conserved first and last residue. Fields, in order: clone size, V gene, D gene, J gene, CDR3 DNA, CDR3 protein. D genes are given only for firm matches. Expanded clones are given a class, and other clones once, few, many or no size at all.

clone_size: NA; v_call: TRBV7-8; d_call: NA; j_call: TRBJ2-5; cdr3_nt: TGTGCCAGCAGCCCGAGCGAGACCCAGTACTTC; cdr3_aa: CASSPSETQYF
clone_size: NA; v_call: TRBV6-2/TRBV6-3; d_call: NA; j_call: TRBJ2-5; cdr3_nt: TGTGCCAGCAGTTATGGGGGCCGCGAGACCCAGTACTTC; cdr3_aa: CASSYGGRETQYF
clone_size: NA; v_call: TRBV4-1; d_call: NA; j_call: TRBJ2-5; cdr3_nt: TGCGCCAGCAGCCTAGCGGCACAAGAGACCCAGTACTTC; cdr3_aa: CASSLAAQETQYF
clone_size: NA; v_call: TRBV13; d_call: TRBD1; j_call: TRBJ1-3; cdr3_nt: TGTGCCAGCAGCTCGGGACAGGGATTCTCTGGAAACACCATATATTTT; cdr3_aa: CASSSGQGFSGNTIYF
clone_size: NA; v_call: TRBV5-1; d_call: NA; j_call: TRBJ1-5; cdr3_nt: TGCGCCAGCAGACCCGGGGGGGCCAGCAATCAGCCCCAGCATTTT; cdr3_aa: CASRPGGASNQPQHF
clone_size: once; v_call: TRBV23-1; d_call: TRBD1; j_call: TRBJ1-2; cdr3_nt: TGCGCCAAGACCAATACGGGACAGTGCGACGGCTACACCTTC; cdr3_aa: CAKTNTGQCDGYTF
clone_size: NA; v_call: TRBV21-1; d_call: NA; j_call: TRBJ2-3; cdr3_nt: TGTGCCAGCAGCAAAACAGGTGGGGGGGGACCACGCACAGATACGCAGTATTTT; cdr3_aa: CASSKTGGGGPRTDTQYF
clone_size: NA; v_call: TRBV19; d_call: TRBD1; j_call: TRBJ1-5; cdr3_nt: TGTGCCAGTAGTAACTTACGACAGGGCATGTATAGCAATCAGCCCCAGCATTTT; cdr3_aa: CASSNLRQGMYSNQPQHF
clone_size: NA; v_call: TRBV3-1/TRBV3-2; d_call: NA; j_call: TRBJ2-1; cdr3_nt: TGTGCCAGCAGCCTTCCGAACCGGGGGAATGAGCAGTTCTTC; cdr3_aa: CASSLPNRGNEQFF
clone_size: once; v_call: TRBV9; d_call: NA; j_call: TRBJ2-2; cdr3_nt: TGTGCCAGCAGCGTCTACCCCGGGGAGCTGTTTTTT; cdr3_aa: CASSVYPGELFF
clone_size: NA; v_call: TRBV29-1; d_call: TRBD1; j_call: TRBJ1-1; cdr3_nt: TGCAGCGTTTCTGACAGGGTAGACACTGAAGCTTTCTTT; cdr3_aa: CSVSDRVDTEAFF
clone_size: once; v_call: TRBV9; d_call: NA; j_call: TRBJ2-1; cdr3_nt: TGTGCCAGCAGCGTAGCCAAAGGGAGCTCCTACAATGAGCAGTTCTTC; cdr3_aa: CASSVAKGSSYNEQFF
clone_size: NA; v_call: TRBV5-4; d_call: TRBD2; j_call: TRBJ2-7; cdr3_nt: TGTGCCAGCAGGCCCGGCGCGGGGGGGCGACACGAGCAGTACTTC; cdr3_aa: CASRPGAGGRHEQYF
clone_size: NA; v_call: TRBV30; d_call: TRBD1; j_call: TRBJ2-7; cdr3_nt: TGTGCCTGGAGCCACACAGGGGGGTTCCCCTACGAGCAGTACTTC; cdr3_aa: CAWSHTGGFPYEQYF
clone_size: NA; v_call: TRBV4-3; d_call: TRBD2; j_call: TRBJ2-2; cdr3_nt: TGCGCCAGCAGCTTTGGGACTAGCGGGAACACCGGGGAGCTGTTTTTT; cdr3_aa: CASSFGTSGNTGELFF
clone_size: NA; v_call: TRBV27; d_call: NA; j_call: TRBJ1-5; cdr3_nt: TGTGCCAGCAGTTTGGAGGGGTGGGGCAATCAGCCCCAGCATTTT; cdr3_aa: CASSLEGWGNQPQHF
clone_size: NA; v_call: TRBV6-5; d_call: NA; j_call: TRBJ2-1; cdr3_nt: TGTGCCAGCATTAAACCCGGGGTACATGAGCAGTTCTTC; cdr3_aa: CASIKPGVHEQFF
clone_size: NA; v_call: TRBV23-1; d_call: NA; j_call: TRBJ1-1; cdr3_nt: TGCGCACGACCAGGTTCAATGGCTTTCTTT; cdr3_aa: CARPGSMAFF
clone_size: NA; v_call: TRBV11-2; d_call: NA; j_call: TRBJ1-6; cdr3_nt: TGTGCCAGCAGCCCAGACGGCAGAGGGAATTCACCCCTCCACTTT; cdr3_aa: CASSPDGRGNSPLHF